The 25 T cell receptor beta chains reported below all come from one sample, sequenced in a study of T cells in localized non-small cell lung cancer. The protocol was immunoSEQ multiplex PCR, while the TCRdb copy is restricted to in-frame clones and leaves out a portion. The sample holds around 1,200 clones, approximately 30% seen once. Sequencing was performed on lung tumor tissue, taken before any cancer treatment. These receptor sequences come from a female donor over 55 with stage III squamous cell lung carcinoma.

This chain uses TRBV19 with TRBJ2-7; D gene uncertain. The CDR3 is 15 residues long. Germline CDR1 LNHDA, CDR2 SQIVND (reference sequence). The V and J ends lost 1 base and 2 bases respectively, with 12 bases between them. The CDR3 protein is CASSIGAAPTYEQYF. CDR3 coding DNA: TGTGCCAGTAGTATAGGAGCAGCCCCAACCTACGAGCAGTACTTC.

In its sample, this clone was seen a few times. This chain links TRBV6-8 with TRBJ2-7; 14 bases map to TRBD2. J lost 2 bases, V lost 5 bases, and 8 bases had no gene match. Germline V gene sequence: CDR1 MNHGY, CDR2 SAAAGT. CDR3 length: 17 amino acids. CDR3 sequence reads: CASSPGLAGVIAYEQYF. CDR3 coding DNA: TGTGCCAGCAGTCCGGGACTAGCGGGAGTTATAGCCTACGAGCAGTACTTC.

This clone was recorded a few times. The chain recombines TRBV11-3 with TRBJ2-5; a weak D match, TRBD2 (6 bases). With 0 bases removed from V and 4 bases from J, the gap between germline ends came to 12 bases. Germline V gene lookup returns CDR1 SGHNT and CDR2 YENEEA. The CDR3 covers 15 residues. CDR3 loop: CASSLEAGRGETQYF. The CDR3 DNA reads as TGTGCCAGCAGCTTAGAGGCGGGGCGGGGAGAGACCCAGTACTTC.

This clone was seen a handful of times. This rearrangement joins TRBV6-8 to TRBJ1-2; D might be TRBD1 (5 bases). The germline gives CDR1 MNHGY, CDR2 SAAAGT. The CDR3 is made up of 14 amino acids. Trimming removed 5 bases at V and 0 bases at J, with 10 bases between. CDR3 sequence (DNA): TGTGCCAGCAGTCCCGGGGCCACTAACTATGGCTACACCTTC. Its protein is CASSPGATNYGYTF.

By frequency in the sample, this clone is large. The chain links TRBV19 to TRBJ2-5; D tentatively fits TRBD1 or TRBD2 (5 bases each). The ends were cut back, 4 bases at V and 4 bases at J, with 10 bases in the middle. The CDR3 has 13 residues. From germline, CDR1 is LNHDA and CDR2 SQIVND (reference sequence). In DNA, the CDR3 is TGTGCCAGTAGTACCAGGGACCGAGAGACCCAGTACTTC. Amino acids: CASSTRDRETQYF.

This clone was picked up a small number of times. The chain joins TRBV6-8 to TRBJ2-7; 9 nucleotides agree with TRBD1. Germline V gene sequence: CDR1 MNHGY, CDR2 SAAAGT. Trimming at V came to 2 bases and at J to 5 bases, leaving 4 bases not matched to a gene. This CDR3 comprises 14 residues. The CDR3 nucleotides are TGTGCCAGCAGTTACGGGACAGGGAAGGACGAGCAGTACTTC. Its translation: CASSYGTGKDEQYF.

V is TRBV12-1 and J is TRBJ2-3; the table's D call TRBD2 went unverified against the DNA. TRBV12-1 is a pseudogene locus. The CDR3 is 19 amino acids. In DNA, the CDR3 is TGTGCCAGCACCAAGGGACTAGCGACCCCACACCCCAAGCCAGATACGCAGTATTTT. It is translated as CASTKGLATPHPKPDTQYF.

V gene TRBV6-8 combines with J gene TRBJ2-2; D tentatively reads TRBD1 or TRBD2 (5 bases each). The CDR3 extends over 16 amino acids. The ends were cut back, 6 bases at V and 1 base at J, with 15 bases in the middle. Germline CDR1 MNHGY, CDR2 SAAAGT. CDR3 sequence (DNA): TGTGCCAGCAGGCTTTTGGGGGATGAGAACACCGGGGAGCTGTTTTTT. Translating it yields CASRLLGDENTGELFF.

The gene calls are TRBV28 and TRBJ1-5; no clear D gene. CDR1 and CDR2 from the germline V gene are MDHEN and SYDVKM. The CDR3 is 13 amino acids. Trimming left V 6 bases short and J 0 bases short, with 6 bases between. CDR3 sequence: CASRPNSNQPQHF. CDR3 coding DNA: TGTGCCAGCAGGCCGAATAGCAATCAGCCCCAGCATTTT. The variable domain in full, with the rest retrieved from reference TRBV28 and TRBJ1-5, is DVKVTQSSRYLVKRTGEKVFLECVQDMDHENMFWYRQDPGLGLRLIYFSYDVKMKEKGDIPEGYSVSREKKERFSLILESASTNQTSMYLCASRPNSNQPQHFGDGTRLSIL.

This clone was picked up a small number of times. CDR3 DNA: TGTGCCAGTAGTAGTGGGCCCAGGGATGCTATCTACGAGCAGTACTTC. It encodes CASSSGPRDAIYEQYF. J is TRBJ2-7 and V is TRBV19; perhaps TRBD1 as D (5 bases). This CDR3 is 16 amino acids long. V dropped 4 bases and J dropped 3 bases, with 19 bases sitting between them. CDR1 is LNHDA and CDR2 is SQIVND in the germline V gene (reference sequence).

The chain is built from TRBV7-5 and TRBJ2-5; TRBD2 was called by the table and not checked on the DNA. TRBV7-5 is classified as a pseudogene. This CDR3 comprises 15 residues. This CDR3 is CASSLTSGIMETQYF. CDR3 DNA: TGTGCCAGCAGCCTGACTAGCGGGATCATGGAGACCCAGTACTTC.

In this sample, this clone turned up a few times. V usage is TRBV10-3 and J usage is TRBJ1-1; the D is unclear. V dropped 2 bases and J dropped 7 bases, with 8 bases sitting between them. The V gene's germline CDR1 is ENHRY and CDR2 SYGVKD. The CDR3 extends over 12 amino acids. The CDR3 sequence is CAISEGMGEAFF. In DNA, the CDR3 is TGTGCCATCAGTGAGGGGATGGGTGAAGCTTTCTTT.

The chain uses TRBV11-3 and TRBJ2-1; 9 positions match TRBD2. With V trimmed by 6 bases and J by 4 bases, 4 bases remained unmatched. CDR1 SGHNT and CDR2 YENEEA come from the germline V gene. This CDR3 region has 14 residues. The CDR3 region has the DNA TGTGCCAGCAGAGTAGCGGGAGAGTACAATGAGCAGTTCTTC. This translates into CASRVAGEYNEQFF.

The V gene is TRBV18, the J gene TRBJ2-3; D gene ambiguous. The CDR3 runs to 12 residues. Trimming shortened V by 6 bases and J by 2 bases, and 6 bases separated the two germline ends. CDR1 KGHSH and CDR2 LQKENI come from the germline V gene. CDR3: CASSQYTDTQYF. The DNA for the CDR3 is TGTGCCAGCTCCCAATACACAGATACGCAGTATTTT.

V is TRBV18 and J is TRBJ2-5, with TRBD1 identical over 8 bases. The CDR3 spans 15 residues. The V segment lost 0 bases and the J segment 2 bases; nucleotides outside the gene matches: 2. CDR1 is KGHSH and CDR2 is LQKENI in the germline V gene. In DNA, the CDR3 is TGTGCCAGCTCACCACCGGACAGGGCTCAAGAGACCCAGTACTTC. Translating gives CASSPPDRAQETQYF.

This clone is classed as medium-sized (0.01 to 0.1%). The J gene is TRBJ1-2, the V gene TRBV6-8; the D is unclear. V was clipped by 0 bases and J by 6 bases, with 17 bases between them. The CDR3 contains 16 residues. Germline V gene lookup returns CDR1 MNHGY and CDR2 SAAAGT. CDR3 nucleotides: TGTGCCAGCAGTTACTCGGGTGGTACGGATGAGAATGGCTACACCTTC. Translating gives CASSYSGGTDENGYTF.

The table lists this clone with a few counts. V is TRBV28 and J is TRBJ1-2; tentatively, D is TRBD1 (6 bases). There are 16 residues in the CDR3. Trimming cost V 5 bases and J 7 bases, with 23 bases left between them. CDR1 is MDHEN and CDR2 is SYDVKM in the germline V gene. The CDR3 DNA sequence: TGTGCCAGCAGTCAACACTTGGACAGAAACCTTCGTGGCTACACCTTC. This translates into CASSQHLDRNLRGYTF.

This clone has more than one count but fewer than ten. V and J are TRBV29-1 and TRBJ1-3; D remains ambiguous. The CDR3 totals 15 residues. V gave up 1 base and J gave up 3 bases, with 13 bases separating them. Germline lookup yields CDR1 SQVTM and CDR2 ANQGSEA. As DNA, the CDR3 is TGCAGCGTTGAAGTTCGGGCATTGCGTGGAAACACCATATATTTT. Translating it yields CSVEVRALRGNTIYF. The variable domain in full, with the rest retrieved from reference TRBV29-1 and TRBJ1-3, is SAVISQKPSRDICQRGTSLTIQCQVDSQVTMMFWYRQQPGQSLTLIATANQGSEATYESGFVIDKFPISRPNLTFSTLTVSNMSPEDSSIYLCSVEVRALRGNTIYFGEGSWLTVV.

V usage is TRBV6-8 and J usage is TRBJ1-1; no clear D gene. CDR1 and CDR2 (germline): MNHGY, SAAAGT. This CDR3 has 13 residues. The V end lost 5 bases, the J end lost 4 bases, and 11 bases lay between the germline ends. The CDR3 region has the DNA TGTGCCAGCAGTGCGACTCTGGGCACTGAAGCTTTCTTT. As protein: CASSATLGTEAFF.

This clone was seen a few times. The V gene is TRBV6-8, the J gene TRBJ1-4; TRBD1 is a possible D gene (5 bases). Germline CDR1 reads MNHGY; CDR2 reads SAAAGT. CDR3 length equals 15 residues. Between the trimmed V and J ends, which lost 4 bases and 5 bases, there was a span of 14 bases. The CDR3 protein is CASSSEGLVNEKLFF. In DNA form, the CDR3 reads TGTGCCAGCAGTTCCGAGGGGCTGGTGAATGAAAAACTGTTTTTT.

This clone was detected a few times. The DNA for the CDR3 is TGTGCCAGCAGTCCTTGGGGGGTCACTGAAGCTTTCTTT. This codes for CASSPWGVTEAFF. The chain links TRBV28 to TRBJ1-1; possible D gene TRBD1, 5 bases. V was pared by 5 bases and J by 4 bases, with 11 bases between. The germline V gene encodes CDR1 MDHEN and CDR2 SYDVKM. The CDR3 loop spans 13 amino acids.

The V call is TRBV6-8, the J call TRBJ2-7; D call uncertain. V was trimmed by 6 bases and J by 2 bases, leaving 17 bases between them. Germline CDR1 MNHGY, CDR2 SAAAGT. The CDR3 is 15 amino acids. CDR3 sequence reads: CASSSPPVSTYEQYF. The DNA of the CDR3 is TGTGCCAGCAGCTCCCCTCCGGTGAGCACCTACGAGCAGTACTTC.

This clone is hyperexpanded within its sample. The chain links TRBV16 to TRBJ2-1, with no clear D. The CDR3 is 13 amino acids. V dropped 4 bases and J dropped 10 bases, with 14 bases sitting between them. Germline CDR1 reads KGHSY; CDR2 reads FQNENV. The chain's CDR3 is CASSLVGLYEQFF. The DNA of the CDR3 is TGTGCCAGCAGCCTGGTAGGGCTATACGAGCAGTTCTTC.

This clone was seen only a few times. The CDR3 DNA reads as TGTGCCAGCAGCAGGACAGGGGCCGTAGATACGCAGTATTTT. Protein: CASSRTGAVDTQYF. The V call is TRBV11-3, the J call TRBJ2-3, with 9 nucleotides matching TRBD1. V lost 5 bases, J lost 5 bases, and 5 bases stayed unmatched. Germline CDR1 is SGHNT and CDR2 is YENEEA. The CDR3 length is 14 residues.

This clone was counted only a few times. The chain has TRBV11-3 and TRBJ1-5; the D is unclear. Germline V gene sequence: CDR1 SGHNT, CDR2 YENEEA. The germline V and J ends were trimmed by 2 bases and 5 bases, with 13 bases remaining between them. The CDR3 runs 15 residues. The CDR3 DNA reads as TGTGCCAGCAGCTTACTCCCTGGACCGGATCAGCCCCAGCATTTT. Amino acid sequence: CASSLLPGPDQPQHF.